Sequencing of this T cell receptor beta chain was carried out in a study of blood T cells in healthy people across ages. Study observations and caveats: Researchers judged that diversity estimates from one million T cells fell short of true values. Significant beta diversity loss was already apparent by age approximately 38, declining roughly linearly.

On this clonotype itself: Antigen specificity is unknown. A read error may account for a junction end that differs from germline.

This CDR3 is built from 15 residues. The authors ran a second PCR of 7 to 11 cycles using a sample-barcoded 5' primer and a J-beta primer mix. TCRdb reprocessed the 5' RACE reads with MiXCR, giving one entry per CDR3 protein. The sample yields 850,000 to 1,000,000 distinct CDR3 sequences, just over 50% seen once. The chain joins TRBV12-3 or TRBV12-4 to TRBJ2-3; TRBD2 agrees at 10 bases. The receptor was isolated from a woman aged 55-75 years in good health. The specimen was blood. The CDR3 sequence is CASSFPAGGADAQYF. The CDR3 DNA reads TGTGCCAGCAGTTTTCCAGCGGGAGGGGCAGATGCGCAGTATTTT.